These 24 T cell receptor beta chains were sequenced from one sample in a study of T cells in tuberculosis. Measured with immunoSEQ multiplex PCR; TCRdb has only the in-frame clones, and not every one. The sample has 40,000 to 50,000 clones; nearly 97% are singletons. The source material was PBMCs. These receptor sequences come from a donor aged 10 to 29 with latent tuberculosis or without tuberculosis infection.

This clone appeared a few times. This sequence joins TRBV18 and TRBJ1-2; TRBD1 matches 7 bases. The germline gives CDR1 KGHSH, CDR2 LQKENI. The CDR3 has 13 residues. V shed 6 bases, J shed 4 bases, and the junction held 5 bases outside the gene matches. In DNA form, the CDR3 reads TGTGCCAGCTCGGAGGGGGCGGTCTATGGCTACACCTTC. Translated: CASSEGAVYGYTF.

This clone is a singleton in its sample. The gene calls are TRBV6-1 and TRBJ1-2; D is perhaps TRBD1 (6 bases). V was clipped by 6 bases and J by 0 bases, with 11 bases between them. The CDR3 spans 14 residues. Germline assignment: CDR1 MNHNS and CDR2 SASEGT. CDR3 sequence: CASRKGEPNYGYTF. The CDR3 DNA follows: TGTGCCAGCAGGAAGGGGGAACCTAACTATGGCTACACCTTC.

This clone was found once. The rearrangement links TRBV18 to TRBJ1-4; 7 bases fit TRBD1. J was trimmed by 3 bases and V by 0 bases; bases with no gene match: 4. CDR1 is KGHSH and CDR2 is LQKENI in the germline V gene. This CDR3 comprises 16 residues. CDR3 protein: CASSPPTGQPNEKLFF. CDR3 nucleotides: TGTGCCAGCTCACCACCCACGGGACAGCCTAATGAAAAACTGTTTTTT.

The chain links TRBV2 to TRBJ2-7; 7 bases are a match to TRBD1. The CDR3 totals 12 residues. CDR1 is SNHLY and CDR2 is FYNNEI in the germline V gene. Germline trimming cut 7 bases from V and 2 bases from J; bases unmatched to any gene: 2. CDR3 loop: CASIGTAYEQYF. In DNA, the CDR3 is TGTGCCAGCATAGGGACAGCCTACGAGCAGTACTTC. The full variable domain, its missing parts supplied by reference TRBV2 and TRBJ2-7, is EPEVTQTPSHQVTQMGQEVILRCVPISNHLYFYWYRQILGQKVEFLVSFYNNEISEKSEIFDDQFSVERPDGSNFTLKIRSTKLEDSAMYFCASIGTAYEQYFGPGTRLTVT.

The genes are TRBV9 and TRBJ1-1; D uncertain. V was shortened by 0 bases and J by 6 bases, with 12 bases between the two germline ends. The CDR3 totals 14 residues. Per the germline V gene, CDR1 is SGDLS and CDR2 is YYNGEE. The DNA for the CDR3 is TGTGCCAGCAGCGTAGTCGCGGGAGGGTCTGAAGCTTTCTTT. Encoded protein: CASSVVAGGSEAFF.

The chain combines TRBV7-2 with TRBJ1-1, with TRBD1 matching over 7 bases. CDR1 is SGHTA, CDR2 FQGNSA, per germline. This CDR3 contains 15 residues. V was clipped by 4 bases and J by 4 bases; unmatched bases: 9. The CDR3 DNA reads TGTGCCAGCAGCTCCCAGGGGGGTAAGGGCACTGAAGCTTTCTTT. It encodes CASSSQGGKGTEAFF.

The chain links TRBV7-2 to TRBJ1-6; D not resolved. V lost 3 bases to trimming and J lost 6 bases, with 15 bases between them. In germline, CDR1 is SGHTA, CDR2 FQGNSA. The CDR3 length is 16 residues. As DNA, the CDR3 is TGTGCCAGCAGCTTGGGCACGCAACGGTCTAATTCACCCCTCCACTTT. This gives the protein CASSLGTQRSNSPLHF. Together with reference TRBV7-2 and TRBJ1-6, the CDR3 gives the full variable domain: GAGVSQSPSNKVTEKGKDVELRCDPISGHTALYWYRQSLGQGLEFLIYFQGNSAPDKSGLPSDRFSAERTGGSVSTLTIQRTQQEDSAVYLCASSLGTQRSNSPLHFGNGTRLTVT.

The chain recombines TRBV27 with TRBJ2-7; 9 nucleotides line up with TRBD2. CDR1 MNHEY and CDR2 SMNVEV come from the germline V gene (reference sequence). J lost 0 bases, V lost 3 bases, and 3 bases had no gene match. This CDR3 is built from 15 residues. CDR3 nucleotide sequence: TGTGCCAGCAGTTTGATTAGCGGGGGCTCCTACGAGCAGTACTTC. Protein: CASSLISGGSYEQYF.

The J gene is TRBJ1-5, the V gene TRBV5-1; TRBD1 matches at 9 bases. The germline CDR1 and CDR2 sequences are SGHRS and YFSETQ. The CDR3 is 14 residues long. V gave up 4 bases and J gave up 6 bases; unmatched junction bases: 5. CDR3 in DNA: TGCGCCAGCAGCCCCGGGACAGGGTCTCAGCCCCAGCATTTT. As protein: CASSPGTGSQPQHF. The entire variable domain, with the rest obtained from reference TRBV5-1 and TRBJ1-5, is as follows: KAGVTQTPRYLIKTRGQQVTLSCSPISGHRSVSWYQQTPGQGLQFLFEYFSETQRNKGNFPGRFSGRQFSNSRSEMNVSTLELGDSALYLCASSPGTGSQPQHFGDGTRLSIL.

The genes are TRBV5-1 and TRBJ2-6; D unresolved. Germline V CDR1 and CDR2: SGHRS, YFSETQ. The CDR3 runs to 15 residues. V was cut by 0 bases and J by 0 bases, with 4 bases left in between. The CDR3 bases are TGCGCCAGCAGCTTGGGAGACTCTGGGGCCAACGTCCTGACTTTC. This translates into CASSLGDSGANVLTF.

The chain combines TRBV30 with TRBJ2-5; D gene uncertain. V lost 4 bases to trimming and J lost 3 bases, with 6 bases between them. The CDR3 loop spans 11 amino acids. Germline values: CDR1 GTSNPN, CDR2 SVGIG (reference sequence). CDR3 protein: CAWTSKETQYF. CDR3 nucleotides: TGTGCCTGGACCAGTAAAGAGACCCAGTACTTC.

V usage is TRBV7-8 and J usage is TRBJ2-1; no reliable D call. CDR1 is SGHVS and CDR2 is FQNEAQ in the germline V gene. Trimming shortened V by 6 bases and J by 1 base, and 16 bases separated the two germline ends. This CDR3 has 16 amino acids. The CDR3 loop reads CASSEYRTLSYNEQFF. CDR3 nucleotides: TGTGCCAGCAGTGAGTACCGAACACTATCCTACAATGAGCAGTTCTTC.

The CDR3 loop is CASSPQGYYGYTF. The CDR3 DNA sequence: TGTGCCAGCAGCCCCCAGGGATACTATGGCTACACCTTC. This rearrangement joins TRBV25-1 to TRBJ1-2; perhaps TRBD1 as D (5 bases). CDR3 length equals 13 residues. Germline lookup yields CDR1 MGHDK and CDR2 SYGVNS. Trimming stripped 6 bases from V and 3 bases from J, with 11 bases between.

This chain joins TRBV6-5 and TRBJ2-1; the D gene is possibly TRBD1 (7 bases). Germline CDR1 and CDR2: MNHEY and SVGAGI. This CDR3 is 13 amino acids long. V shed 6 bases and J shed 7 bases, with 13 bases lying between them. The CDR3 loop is CASSTPGGNEQFF. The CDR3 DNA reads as TGTGCCAGCAGCACCCCAGGGGGGAATGAGCAGTTCTTC.

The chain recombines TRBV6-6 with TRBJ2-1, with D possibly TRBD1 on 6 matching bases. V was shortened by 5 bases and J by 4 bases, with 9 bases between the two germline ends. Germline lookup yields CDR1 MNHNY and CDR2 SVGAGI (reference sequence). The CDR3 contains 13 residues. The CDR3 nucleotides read TGTGCCAGCAGTCCTACAGGGTACAATGAGCAGTTCTTC. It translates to CASSPTGYNEQFF.

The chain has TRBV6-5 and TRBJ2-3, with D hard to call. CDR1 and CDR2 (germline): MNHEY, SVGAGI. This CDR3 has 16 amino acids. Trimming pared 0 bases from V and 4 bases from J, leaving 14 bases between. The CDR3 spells CASSYSSLIGADTQYF. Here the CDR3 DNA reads TGTGCCAGCAGTTACTCATCATTAATTGGAGCAGATACGCAGTATTTT.

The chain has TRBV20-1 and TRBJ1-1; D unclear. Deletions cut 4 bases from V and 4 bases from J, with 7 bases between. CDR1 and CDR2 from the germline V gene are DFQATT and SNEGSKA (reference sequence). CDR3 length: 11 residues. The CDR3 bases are TGCAGTGCTATTTTGAGCACTGAAGCTTTCTTT. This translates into CSAILSTEAFF.

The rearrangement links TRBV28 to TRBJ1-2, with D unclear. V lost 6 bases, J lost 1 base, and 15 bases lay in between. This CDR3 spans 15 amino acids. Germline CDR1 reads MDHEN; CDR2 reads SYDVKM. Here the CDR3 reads CASSNTPTYNYGYTF. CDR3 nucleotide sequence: TGTGCCAGCAGCAACACACCGACTTATAACTATGGCTACACCTTC.

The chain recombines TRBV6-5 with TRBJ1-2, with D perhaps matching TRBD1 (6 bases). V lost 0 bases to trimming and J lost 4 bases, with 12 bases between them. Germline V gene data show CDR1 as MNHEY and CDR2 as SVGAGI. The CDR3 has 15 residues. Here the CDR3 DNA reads TGTGCCAGCAGTTACTCAGCGGGGGGCGGCTATGGCTACACCTTC. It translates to CASSYSAGGGYGYTF.

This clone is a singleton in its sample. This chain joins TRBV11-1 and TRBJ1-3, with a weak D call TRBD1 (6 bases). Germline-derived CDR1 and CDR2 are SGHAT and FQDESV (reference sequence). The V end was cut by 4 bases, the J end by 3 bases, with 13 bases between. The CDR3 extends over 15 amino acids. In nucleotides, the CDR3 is TGTGCCAGCAGCTCCGGGACACAAGGTGGAAACACCATATATTTT. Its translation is CASSSGTQGGNTIYF.

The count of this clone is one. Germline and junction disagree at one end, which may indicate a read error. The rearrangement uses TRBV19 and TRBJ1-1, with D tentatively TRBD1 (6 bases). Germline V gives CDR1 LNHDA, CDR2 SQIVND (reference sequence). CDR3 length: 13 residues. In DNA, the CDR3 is TGTGCCAGTAGTTTTACAGGGAACGCTGAAGCTTTCTTT. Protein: CASSFTGNAEAFF.

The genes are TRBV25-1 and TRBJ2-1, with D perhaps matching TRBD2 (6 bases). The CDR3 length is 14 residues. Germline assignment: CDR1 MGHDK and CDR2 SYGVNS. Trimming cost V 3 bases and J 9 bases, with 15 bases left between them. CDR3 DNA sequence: TGTGCCAGCAGTGATGGTGGACTAAGGGGTGAGCAGTTCTTC. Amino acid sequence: CASSDGGLRGEQFF.

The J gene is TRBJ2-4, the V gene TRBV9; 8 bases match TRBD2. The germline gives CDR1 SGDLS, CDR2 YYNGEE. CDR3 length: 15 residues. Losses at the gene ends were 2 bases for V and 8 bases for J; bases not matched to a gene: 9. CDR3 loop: CASSVSERGRDIQYF. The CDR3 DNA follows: TGTGCCAGCAGCGTCAGCGAGCGGGGGCGCGACATTCAGTACTTC.

The CDR3 DNA sequence: TGCGCCAGCAGCCAAGTTTTCCCCAGGTTCACAGAGGATACGCAGTATTTT. Protein sequence: CASSQVFPRFTEDTQYF. V is TRBV4-1 and J is TRBJ2-3; D remains unclear. This CDR3 is 17 amino acids long. V lost 1 base, J lost 6 bases, and 20 bases lay in between. Germline V CDR1 and CDR2: MGHRA, YSYEKL.